This entry is about one TCR beta chain. This specimen comes from a study of blood T cell repertoires in COVID-19. Study-wide background: The samples span acute and convalescent COVID-19 from the United States, Italy and Spain.

Categorization into cohorts depended on clinical history that participants reported. Before being deemed recovered, Cohort 3 donors had two negative PCRs, clearance, or symptom resolution. In the original analysis: Using reference gene primer amplification, nucleated cell counts were estimated. Profiling relied on immunoSEQ multiplex PCR, and the TCRdb table lists in-frame clones only, not all of them. The V and J calls and clone size come from that table; D and trimming were worked out from the DNA. The sample contains roughly 150,000 clones, roughly 90% of which appear only once. Losses at the gene ends were 6 bases for V and 5 bases for J; bases not matched to a gene: 10. Germline V lookup: CDR1 MDHEN, CDR2 SYDVKM. The CDR3 spans 14 residues.

The specimen sequenced was PBMCs or T cells enriched from blood (not recorded which). The chain links TRBV28 to TRBJ2-7; 7 bases align to TRBD1. This clonotype was sampled from a man in his fifties who had recovered from COVID-19. CDR3 sequence: CASRLTGSYHEQYF. The CDR3 DNA reads TGTGCCAGCAGACTGACAGGGTCTTACCACGAGCAGTACTTC. Complete variable domain (other parts from reference TRBV28 and TRBJ2-7): DVKVTQSSRYLVKRTGEKVFLECVQDMDHENMFWYRQDPGLGLRLIYFSYDVKMKEKGDIPEGYSVSREKKERFSLILESASTNQTSMYLCASRLTGSYHEQYFGPGTRLTVT.